This TCR beta chain came from a study of blood T cell repertoires in COVID-19. Original handling: Cell counts per sample came from amplifying reference gene primers. The protocol was immunoSEQ multiplex PCR, while the TCRdb copy is restricted to in-frame clones and leaves out a portion. V and J calls and clone size follow that table, whereas D and trimming were derived from the DNA. The table records 400,000 or so clones, 75% to 90% of them present only once. V gave up 2 bases and J gave up 6 bases, with 14 bases separating them. CDR1 is MNHNS, CDR2 SASEGT, per germline. The length of the CDR3 is 14 residues.

This chain connects TRBV6-1 to TRBJ2-7; D possibly corresponds to TRBD2 (6 bases). The receptor was derived from a man younger than 45 who had recovered from COVID-19. The sequenced sample consisted of PBMCs or T cells enriched from blood (not recorded which). In DNA, the CDR3 is TGTGCCAGCAGTGAATACTGGGGGGATGGCGAGCAGTACTTC. Encoded protein: CASSEYWGDGEQYF.